This TCR beta chain was captured in a study of cytotoxic CD8 clonotypes in ibrutinib-treated CLL. In the study overall: Average yields of roughly 260,000 productive templates and approximately 94,000 productive rearrangements characterized the samples. Overall study results and limits: Public clonotypes occurred uncommonly; on treatment, they contracted or remained stable.

Worth noting for this clone: Its antigen is still unknown.

Depths of 1 in 200,000 to 1 in 1 million T cells were the sequencing target. Libraries were prepared by immunoSEQ multiplex PCR; TCRdb keeps only in-frame clonotypes and omits some of them. In the table there are hundreds of thousands of clones, under 80% of which are singletons. The CDR3 extends over 13 amino acids. Germline CDR1 reads LGHNA; CDR2 reads YSLEER. The ends were cut back, 3 bases at V and 3 bases at J, with 9 bases in the middle. The material sequenced was PBMCs, taken after 24 months of ibrutinib treatment. J is TRBJ2-7 and V is TRBV4-3; D is undetermined. The TCR sequence derives from a human donor with chronic lymphocytic leukemia. DNA of the CDR3: TGCGCCAGCAGCCAGACCTTTCTCTACGAGCAGTACTTC. Translating it yields CASSQTFLYEQYF.